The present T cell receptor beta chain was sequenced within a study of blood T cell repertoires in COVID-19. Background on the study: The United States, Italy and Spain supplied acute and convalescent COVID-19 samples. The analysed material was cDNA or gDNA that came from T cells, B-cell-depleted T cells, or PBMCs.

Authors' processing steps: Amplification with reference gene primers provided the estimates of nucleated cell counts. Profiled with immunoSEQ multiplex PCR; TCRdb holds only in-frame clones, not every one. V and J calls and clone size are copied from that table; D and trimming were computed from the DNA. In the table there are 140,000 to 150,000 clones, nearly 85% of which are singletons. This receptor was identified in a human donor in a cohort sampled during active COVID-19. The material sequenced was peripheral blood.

CDR3 region: CASSSRGRGTSYNEQFF. CDR3 DNA: TGTGCCAGCAGCTCCCGGGGGAGGGGGACATCCTACAATGAGCAGTTCTTC. The rearrangement joins TRBV7-6 to TRBJ2-1, with a tentative D call TRBD2 (7 bases). CDR3 size: 17 residues. Trimming cost V 4 bases and J 1 base, with 17 bases left between them. The germline gives CDR1 SGHVS, CDR2 FNYEAQ.